The next 13 T cell receptor beta chains were all read from a single sample in a study of blood T cell repertoires in COVID-19. The data were produced by immunoSEQ multiplex PCR, yet TCRdb's version contains in-frame clones alone and is incomplete. Among 200,000 to 250,000 clones listed, around 87% were seen once. Sequences were obtained from peripheral blood. The receptors originated from a woman aged 25-40 years who had recovered from COVID-19.

The chain combines TRBV2 with TRBJ2-6, with D maybe TRBD2 (6 bases). CDR3 size: 17 residues. Deletions cut 5 bases from V and 4 bases from J, with 18 bases between. Germline CDR1 reads SNHLY; CDR2 reads FYNNEI. CDR3 loop: CASSTGRHPAGANVLTF. CDR3 coding DNA: TGTGCCAGCAGTACCGGGAGACACCCAGCCGGGGCCAACGTCCTGACTTTC.

The rearrangement links TRBV28 to TRBJ1-5, with TRBD1 identical over 7 bases. The CDR3 runs to 14 residues. The junction had 3 bases not matched to a gene; V was cut back by 4 bases and J by 3 bases. The germline V gene encodes CDR1 MDHEN and CDR2 SYDVKM. The CDR3, as DNA: TGTGCCAGCAGTTCAGGGGGGAACAATCAGCCCCAGCATTTT. Its translation is CASSSGGNNQPQHF.

The V gene is TRBV6-6, the J gene TRBJ1-2; 7 nucleotides align to TRBD1. Germline values: CDR1 MNHNY, CDR2 SVGAGI (reference sequence). V dropped 2 bases and J dropped 3; count of bases not matched to a gene: 9. This CDR3 comprises 16 residues. Here the CDR3 DNA reads TGTGCCAGCAGTTACCCCGTTGACAGGGTCGACTATGGCTACACCTTC. Protein: CASSYPVDRVDYGYTF.

This clone was counted once. V usage is TRBV7-3 and J usage is TRBJ1-1; no reliable D call. The CDR3 is made up of 13 amino acids. With 5 bases removed from V and 3 bases from J, the gap between germline ends came to 10 bases. Germline loops: CDR1 SGHTA, CDR2 FQGTGA. CDR3 sequence: CASSPSGDTEAFF. In DNA, the CDR3 is TGTGCCAGCAGCCCCTCCGGTGACACTGAAGCTTTCTTT.

There are a few counts of this clone. This sequence joins TRBV2 and TRBJ2-7; TRBD1 matches 7 bases. The CDR3 runs to 16 residues. The germline CDR1 and CDR2 sequences are SNHLY and FYNNEI. V gave up 7 bases and J gave up 2 bases; unmatched junction bases: 14. The CDR3 sequence: CASKPSPGQHTYEQYF. CDR3 DNA: TGTGCCAGCAAACCATCCCCGGGACAGCACACCTACGAGCAGTACTTC. The full variable domain, completed using reference TRBV2 and TRBJ2-7, is EPEVTQTPSHQVTQMGQEVILRCVPISNHLYFYWYRQILGQKVEFLVSFYNNEISEKSEIFDDQFSVERPDGSNFTLKIRSTKLEDSAMYFCASKPSPGQHTYEQYFGPGTRLTVT.

This rearrangement joins TRBV7-9 to TRBJ1-4; D is ambiguous. CDR3 length equals 15 residues. From germline, CDR1 is SEHNR and CDR2 FQNEAQ (reference sequence). The germline V and J ends were trimmed by 4 bases and 10 bases, with 19 bases remaining between them. CDR3 sequence (DNA): TGTGCCAGCAGCTGGTACGATAGGGAGGGTGGAAAACTGTTTTTT. It codes for CASSWYDREGGKLFF.

V gene TRBV5-1 combines with J gene TRBJ1-4; 8 bases agree with TRBD1. This CDR3 is 15 amino acids long. Germline trimming cut 2 bases from V and 4 bases from J; bases unmatched to any gene: 4. Germline CDR1 SGHRS, CDR2 YFSETQ. The CDR3 DNA follows: TGCGCCAGCAGCTTAGGACAGGGTTATAATGAAAAACTGTTTTTT. Protein product: CASSLGQGYNEKLFF.

The genes are TRBV3-1 (or the pseudogene TRBV3-2) and TRBJ2-5; D is perhaps TRBD1 (5 bases). Per the germline V gene, CDR1 is LGHDT and CDR2 is YNNKEL (reference sequence). V shed 2 bases and J shed 5 bases, with 12 bases lying between them. This CDR3 comprises 14 residues. The CDR3, as DNA: TGTGCCAGCAGCCAATTCCAGGGTCGGGAGACCCAGTACTTC. It translates to CASSQFQGRETQYF.

The rearrangement links TRBV29-1 to TRBJ1-2; tentatively, D is TRBD1 (5 bases). The CDR3 totals 12 residues. CDR1 is SQVTM, CDR2 ANQGSEA, per germline. V was trimmed by 5 bases and J by 6 bases, leaving 13 bases between them. This CDR3 reads CSVSDRGHGYTF. The CDR3 nucleotides are TGCAGCGTTTCAGACAGAGGACATGGCTACACCTTC.

The sample holds a few counts of this clone. The CDR3 region is CASSPLPPSGGTEAFF. The CDR3 DNA is TGTGCCAGCTCACCACTCCCACCTTCGGGGGGCACTGAAGCTTTCTTT. V usage is TRBV18 and J usage is TRBJ1-1, with TRBD1 as a possible D gene (5 bases). The CDR3 consists of 16 residues. V was shortened by 1 base and J by 4 bases, with 16 bases between the two germline ends. The V gene's germline CDR1 is KGHSH and CDR2 LQKENI. Drawing the rest from reference TRBV18 and TRBJ1-1, the complete variable domain is NAGVMQNPRHLVRRRGQEARLRCSPMKGHSHVYWYRQLPEEGLKFMVYLQKENIIDESGMPKERFSAEFPKEGPSILRIQQVVRGDSAAYFCASSPLPPSGGTEAFFGQGTRLTVV.

V is TRBV6-6 and J is TRBJ1-2; a weak D match, TRBD1 (5 bases). The germline CDR1 and CDR2 sequences are MNHNY and SVGAGI (reference sequence). This CDR3 has 14 residues. V shed 5 bases and J shed 8 bases, with 18 bases lying between them. CDR3 sequence (DNA): TGTGCCAGCAGTCCGCCCAGGGAACGACGCGGCTACACCTTC. Its protein is CASSPPRERRGYTF.

The V call is TRBV5-4, the J call TRBJ2-5, with D possibly being TRBD2 (7 bases). Germline V gene sequence: CDR1 SGHNT, CDR2 YYREEE (reference sequence). V lost 4 bases to trimming and J lost 0 bases, with 16 bases between them. This CDR3 spans 16 amino acids. The CDR3 loop is CASSPGGGGHQETQYF. The CDR3 region has the DNA TGTGCCAGCAGCCCCGGTGGGGGGGGCCACCAAGAGACCCAGTACTTC.

Written as DNA, the CDR3 is TGTGCCAGCAGTTTATGGGGAGATGGCTACACCTTC. Translated: CASSLWGDGYTF. J is TRBJ1-2 and V is TRBV12-3 or TRBV12-4; unclear D gene. Trimming took 2 bases from V and 6 from J, leaving 7 bases between them. The CDR3 has 12 residues.